This entry is about one T cell receptor beta chain. Libraries were prepared by immunoSEQ multiplex PCR; TCRdb keeps only in-frame clonotypes and omits some of them. The sample records some 80,000 clones, over 90% being singletons. Germline CDR1 is ENHRY and CDR2 is SYGVKD. The CDR3 sequence is 16 residues long. The V end was cut by 6 bases, the J end by 0 bases, with 12 bases between. This sample is part of a study of T cell changes during pregnancy in multiple sclerosis. The chain combines TRBV10-3 with TRBJ2-6; maybe TRBD2 (6 bases). Sample: peripheral blood, taken in the third trimester of pregnancy. The sequence came from a female donor with multiple sclerosis, enrolled in a pregnancy study. Here the CDR3 reads CAISTGLDSGANVLTF. The CDR3 coding sequence is TGTGCCATCAGCACGGGACTCGACTCTGGGGCCAACGTCCTGACTTTC.